These 17 T cell receptor beta chains were all obtained from the same sample, sequenced in a study of blood T cell repertoires in COVID-19. Data came from immunoSEQ multiplex PCR; TCRdb stores just in-frame clones and leaves some out. The sample lists about 170,000 clones; roughly nine tenths were seen once. Input material: PBMCs or T cells enriched from blood (not recorded which). These receptors all stem from a human donor with acute COVID-19. The donor label of this sample is uncertain.

This clone has just a few counts. The chain links TRBV2 to TRBJ2-2; 7 bases map to TRBD1. The CDR3 contains 15 residues. J was trimmed by 4 bases and V by 10 bases; bases with no gene match: 12. CDR1 and CDR2 from the germline V gene are SNHLY and FYNNEI. CDR3 DNA: TGTGCCATCACGGTCCGGGCAGGGGGCACCGGGGAGCTGTTTTTT. Translated: CAITVRAGGTGELFF.

The chain links TRBV5-1 to TRBJ1-2; no firm D call. Between the trimmed V and J ends, which lost 0 bases and 4 bases, there was a span of 7 bases. The CDR3 spans 13 residues. Germline V CDR1 and CDR2: SGHRS, YFSETQ. The CDR3 nucleotides read TGCGCCAGCAGCTTGGACGGGGTCTATGGCTACACCTTC. Amino acids: CASSLDGVYGYTF. The full variable domain, its missing parts supplied by reference TRBV5-1 and TRBJ1-2, is KAGVTQTPRYLIKTRGQQVTLSCSPISGHRSVSWYQQTPGQGLQFLFEYFSETQRNKGNFPGRFSGRQFSNSRSEMNVSTLELGDSALYLCASSLDGVYGYTFGSGTRLTVV.

This rearrangement joins TRBV10-3 to TRBJ2-2, with D unclear. The CDR3 is 11 amino acids. Trimming took off 11 bases at V and 2 bases at J, with 6 bases between the two ends. The V gene's germline CDR1 is ENHRY and CDR2 SYGVKD. The CDR3 DNA reads TGTGCCTCCTATAACACCGGGGAGCTGTTTTTT. This codes for CASYNTGELFF.

V and J are TRBV30 and TRBJ2-3, with D perhaps matching TRBD2 (6 bases). Trimming took 1 base from V and 5 from J, leaving 13 bases between them. Germline lookup yields CDR1 GTSNPN and CDR2 SVGIG (reference sequence). CDR3 size: 14 residues. The DNA for the CDR3 is TGTGCCTGGAGTGGAGCGGGTAGGGGAGATACGCAGTATTTT. Translating gives CAWSGAGRGDTQYF.

The sample holds one count of this clone. The chain uses TRBV5-1 and TRBJ2-3, with D maybe TRBD2 (5 bases). CDR1 is SGHRS and CDR2 is YFSETQ in the germline V gene. V was pared by 3 bases and J by 2 bases, with 16 bases between. This CDR3 has 16 residues. CDR3 nucleotides: TGCGCCAGCAGCTACGCTCCTAGCTTCGTCACAGATACGCAGTATTTT. This codes for CASSYAPSFVTDTQYF.

This chain joins TRBV29-1 and TRBJ2-5; TRBD1 matches at 9 bases. This CDR3 has 14 residues. Trimming at V came to 4 bases and at J to 5 bases, leaving 8 bases not matched to a gene. Germline values: CDR1 SQVTM, CDR2 ANQGSEA. The CDR3 DNA reads TGCAGCGTTGGACGGGGGACAGGGAGGGAGACCCAGTACTTC. Translated: CSVGRGTGRETQYF.

This clone turned up a few times. Distinct nucleotide sequences in the sample also encode this CDR3. The chain has TRBV3-1 (or the pseudogene TRBV3-2) and TRBJ2-5; weak D call: TRBD2 (5 bases). The V end was cut by 1 base, the J end by 2 bases, with 8 bases between. The CDR3 contains 14 residues. CDR1 LGHDT and CDR2 YNNKEL come from the germline V gene (reference sequence). In DNA, the CDR3 is TGTGCCAGCAGCCAAGTAACGGGGCAAGAGACCCAGTACTTC. It encodes CASSQVTGQETQYF.

This chain connects TRBV27 to TRBJ1-1, with D tentatively TRBD1 (6 bases). Germline V gives CDR1 MNHEY, CDR2 SMNVEV (reference sequence). The CDR3 totals 14 residues. V was shortened by 5 bases and J by 1 base, with 11 bases between the two germline ends. The CDR3 region is CASSLPGQNTEAFF. The CDR3 DNA reads TGTGCCAGCAGTCTACCGGGACAGAACACTGAAGCTTTCTTT.

The J gene is TRBJ1-2, the V gene TRBV12-3 or TRBV12-4; TRBD1 might be the D (6 bases). Trimming stripped 7 bases from V and 4 bases from J, with 13 bases between. The CDR3 has 13 amino acids. The CDR3 spells CASTRTGSYGYTF. CDR3 sequence (DNA): TGTGCCAGCACCCGAACAGGGAGCTATGGCTACACCTTC.

The chain joins TRBV5-8 to TRBJ2-7, with D perhaps matching TRBD1 (5 bases). The germline gives CDR1 SGHTS, CDR2 YDEGEE. CDR3 length: 14 amino acids. Trimming shortened V by 2 bases and J by 5 bases, and 14 bases separated the two germline ends. The CDR3 region is CASSFGARVNEQYF. CDR3 bases: TGTGCCAGCAGCTTCGGCGCCAGGGTGAACGAGCAGTACTTC.

This chain links TRBV7-6 with TRBJ2-3, with D possibly being TRBD2 (6 bases). The CDR3 contains 16 residues. CDR1 is SGHVS, CDR2 FNYEAQ, per germline. Trimming took 0 bases from V and 5 from J, leaving 15 bases between them. The CDR3 sequence is CASSLASWGEGDTQYF. The CDR3 DNA reads as TGTGCCAGCAGCTTAGCGAGTTGGGGGGAAGGAGATACGCAGTATTTT.

Written as DNA, the CDR3 is TGTGCCAGCAGCGGGACAGGGTTTTCCGGGGAGCTGTTTTTT. As protein: CASSGTGFSGELFF. This sequence joins TRBV9 and TRBJ2-2, with 8 positions matching TRBD1. The CDR3 covers 14 residues. Per germline, CDR1 SGDLS and CDR2 YYNGEE. J gave up 6 bases and V 3 bases, and 4 bases lay outside the gene matches.

This clone was seen only a few times. This sequence joins TRBV4-3 and TRBJ1-2; D is ambiguous. The ends were cut back, 0 bases at V and 12 bases at J, with 11 bases in the middle. This CDR3 has 12 residues. Germline lookup yields CDR1 LGHNA and CDR2 YSLEER. As DNA, the CDR3 is TGCGCCAGCAGCCAAGATGGCAGGTCTCACACCTTC. The encoded protein is CASSQDGRSHTF.

In its sample, this clone was seen a few times. The rearrangement links TRBV9 to TRBJ2-1, with 7 bases matching TRBD1. V lost 3 bases to trimming and J lost 9 bases; unmatched junction nucleotides: 6. Germline CDR1 is SGDLS and CDR2 is YYNGEE. The CDR3 contains 13 residues. CDR3 amino acids: CASSARNRGEQFF. The CDR3 nucleotides read TGTGCCAGCAGCGCACGAAACAGGGGTGAGCAGTTCTTC.

V and J are TRBV6-1 and TRBJ1-2; TRBD1 matches at 11 bases. The CDR3 is 16 amino acids. Germline-derived CDR1 and CDR2 are MNHNS and SASEGT. V shed 4 bases, J shed 3 bases, and the junction held 7 bases outside the gene matches. This CDR3 reads CASSARTGGLDYGYTF. The CDR3 DNA sequence: TGTGCCAGCAGTGCCCGGACAGGGGGCCTGGACTATGGCTACACCTTC.

The chain has TRBV11-2 and TRBJ2-5, with TRBD1 identical over 8 bases. CDR1 is SGHAT, CDR2 FQNNGV, per germline. This CDR3 has 15 amino acids. The J segment lost 5 bases and the V segment lost 1 base, leaving 6 bases of the junction unmatched. The CDR3 loop reads CASSLGDRGGETQYF. CDR3 nucleotides: TGTGCCAGCAGCTTAGGAGACAGGGGTGGCGAGACCCAGTACTTC. The full variable domain, its missing parts supplied by reference TRBV11-2 and TRBJ2-5, is EAGVAQSPRYKIIEKRQSVAFWCNPISGHATLYWYQQILGQGPKLLIQFQNNGVVDDSQLPKDRFSAERLKGVDSTLKIQPAKLEDSAVYLCASSLGDRGGETQYFGPGTRLLVL.

The CDR3 region is CATSDSRDRNTGELFF. The CDR3 DNA follows: TGTGCCACCAGTGATTCCCGGGACAGAAACACCGGGGAGCTGTTTTTT. The chain is built from TRBV24-1 and TRBJ2-2, with 7 bases matching TRBD1. Looked up from germline, CDR1 is KGHDR and CDR2 is SFDVKD. The CDR3 sequence is 16 residues long. J was trimmed by 2 bases and V by 2 bases; bases with no gene match: 4.